The rows below give T cell receptor beta chains drawn from one sample of a study of blood T cell repertoires in COVID-19. Sequencing used immunoSEQ multiplex PCR; TCRdb keeps in-frame clones, though not all of them. The sample carries some 170,000 clones, about 80% recorded once. The sample was peripheral blood. The receptors stem from a woman at least 80 years old with acute or convalescent COVID-19. Each CDR3 is given with its conserved first and last residue. Each record gives: J gene, V gene, CDR3 length, clone size, D gene, CDR3 DNA, CDR3 protein. The D gene is left open where the match is weak. For some rows the clone size is stated as once, few or many, or as a class when expanded; others skip it.

j_gene: TRBJ1-4; v_gene: TRBV5-4; len: 13; abundance: .; d_gene: .; CDR3nt: TGTGCCAGCAGCTTGAGTCCGCGGGAAAAACTGTTTTTT; CDR3aa: CASSLSPREKLFF
j_gene: TRBJ2-5; v_gene: TRBV7-2; len: 16; abundance: .; d_gene: .; CDR3nt: TGTGCCAGCAGCCGCAGAAAGGAGCGGATCGGGGAGACCCAGTACTTC; CDR3aa: CASSRRKERIGETQYF
j_gene: TRBJ2-2; v_gene: TRBV2; len: 15; abundance: .; d_gene: .; CDR3nt: TGTGCCAGCAGTGAGGGGGCTGCGAACACCGGGGAGCTGTTTTTT; CDR3aa: CASSEGAANTGELFF
j_gene: TRBJ2-1; v_gene: TRBV7-7; len: 14; abundance: .; d_gene: .; CDR3nt: TGTGCTAGCAGCTTAGGAGAGGCGTACAATGAGCAGTTCTTC; CDR3aa: CASSLGEAYNEQFF
j_gene: TRBJ1-6; v_gene: TRBV4-2; len: 13; abundance: once; d_gene: TRBD1; CDR3nt: TGTGCCAGCAGAAGGACAGGGGGTGAGCCCCTCCACTTT; CDR3aa: CASRRTGGEPLHF
j_gene: TRBJ1-1; v_gene: TRBV7-2; len: 13; abundance: .; d_gene: .; CDR3nt: TGTGCCAGCAGCTTCTATCCCGAGGCAGAAGCTTTCTTT; CDR3aa: CASSFYPEAEAFF
j_gene: TRBJ2-3; v_gene: TRBV19; len: 15; abundance: once; d_gene: TRBD1; CDR3nt: TGTGCCAGTAGTATCGCCGGGACAGTGCTAACTACGCAGTATTTT; CDR3aa: CASSIAGTVLTTQYF
j_gene: TRBJ2-7; v_gene: TRBV30; len: 11; abundance: .; d_gene: .; CDR3nt: TGTGCCTGGGGCACAGGGTACGAGCAGTACTTC; CDR3aa: CAWGTGYEQYF
j_gene: TRBJ1-3; v_gene: TRBV2; len: 14; abundance: once; d_gene: .; CDR3nt: TGTGCCAGCAGACCCAAAGGGCGGGGGGTCACCATATATTTT; CDR3aa: CASRPKGRGVTIYF
j_gene: TRBJ2-7; v_gene: TRBV10-3; len: 12; abundance: .; d_gene: .; CDR3nt: TGTGCCATCAGGGGAGGCCGGTACGAGCAGTACTTC; CDR3aa: CAIRGGRYEQYF
j_gene: TRBJ2-6; v_gene: TRBV19; len: 17; abundance: .; d_gene: .; CDR3nt: TGTGCCAGTAGTATGGGTCAGGGGATCTCTGGGGCCAACGTCCTGACTTTC; CDR3aa: CASSMGQGISGANVLTF
j_gene: TRBJ1-5; v_gene: TRBV19; len: 14; abundance: few; d_gene: .; CDR3nt: TGTGCCAGTAGTATAGAGAGACGAGGGCTGCCCCAGCATTTT; CDR3aa: CASSIERRGLPQHF
j_gene: TRBJ1-2; v_gene: TRBV7-9; len: 15; abundance: .; d_gene: .; CDR3nt: TGTGCCAGCAGCTTAGTCGGGGGGTCCTTCTATGGCTACACCTTC; CDR3aa: CASSLVGGSFYGYTF
j_gene: TRBJ2-1; v_gene: TRBV9; len: 15; abundance: .; d_gene: TRBD2; CDR3nt: TGTGCCAGCAGCGTTACTAGCGGGTACTACAATGAGCAGTTCTTC; CDR3aa: CASSVTSGYYNEQFF
j_gene: TRBJ1-6; v_gene: TRBV28; len: 15; abundance: once; d_gene: .; CDR3nt: TGTGCCAGCGCCCATTCAGGACGGGGATACTCACCCCTCCACTTT; CDR3aa: CASAHSGRGYSPLHF
j_gene: TRBJ1-5; v_gene: TRBV5-5; len: 15; abundance: .; d_gene: .; CDR3nt: TGTGCCAGCAGCTTTGGACAAATAAGCAATCAGCCCCAGCATTTT; CDR3aa: CASSFGQISNQPQHF
j_gene: TRBJ1-1; v_gene: TRBV5-1; len: 14; abundance: .; d_gene: .; CDR3nt: TGCGCCAGCAGCTTACAGGGCAGGGCCACTGAAGCTTTCTTT; CDR3aa: CASSLQGRATEAFF
j_gene: TRBJ2-7; v_gene: TRBV2; len: 16; abundance: .; d_gene: TRBD2; CDR3nt: TGTGCCAGCAGCACAAGACTAGCGGGGAGCTCCTACGAGCAGTACTTC; CDR3aa: CASSTRLAGSSYEQYF
j_gene: TRBJ1-5; v_gene: TRBV5-1; len: 15; abundance: .; d_gene: .; CDR3nt: TGCGCCAGCAGTCCCTCGGGGTACGGCAATCAGCCCCAGCATTTT; CDR3aa: CASSPSGYGNQPQHF
j_gene: TRBJ1-2; v_gene: TRBV11-2; len: 11; abundance: .; d_gene: .; CDR3nt: TGTGCCAGCAGCGAGGGATGGGGCTACACCTTC; CDR3aa: CASSEGWGYTF
j_gene: TRBJ1-4; v_gene: TRBV6-5; len: 15; abundance: .; d_gene: .; CDR3nt: TGTGCCAGCAGTTACTCGGGGGGGGCGGGTGAAAAACTGTTTTTT; CDR3aa: CASSYSGGAGEKLFF
j_gene: TRBJ1-5; v_gene: TRBV19; len: 13; abundance: few; d_gene: .; CDR3nt: TGTGCCAGTAGTTCACTAGGTACAAGTGCCAGCATTTTT; CDR3aa: CASSSLGTSASIF
j_gene: TRBJ2-7; v_gene: TRBV25-1; len: 14; abundance: .; d_gene: .; CDR3nt: TGTGCCAGCGCCATACAGGCAAACTCCTACGAGCAGTACTTC; CDR3aa: CASAIQANSYEQYF
j_gene: TRBJ1-5; v_gene: TRBV5-1; len: 13; abundance: .; d_gene: .; CDR3nt: TGCGCCAGCAGCTTGTCAGGCACCCAGCCCCAGCATTTT; CDR3aa: CASSLSGTQPQHF
j_gene: TRBJ2-7; v_gene: TRBV2; len: 16; abundance: .; d_gene: TRBD1; CDR3nt: TGTGCCAGCAGTGGGGGCAGGGCAGGGGGCTCCTACGAGCAGTACTTC; CDR3aa: CASSGGRAGGSYEQYF
j_gene: TRBJ2-7; v_gene: TRBV28; len: 14; abundance: .; d_gene: TRBD2; CDR3nt: TGTGCCAGCAGTGAGACTAGCTTGAGCTACGAGCAGTACTTC; CDR3aa: CASSETSLSYEQYF
j_gene: TRBJ1-3; v_gene: TRBV5-6; len: 14; abundance: .; d_gene: .; CDR3nt: TGTGCCAGCAGCTTGTTGACCAGGTTGAGCACCATATATTTT; CDR3aa: CASSLLTRLSTIYF
j_gene: TRBJ2-1; v_gene: TRBV27; len: 19; abundance: .; d_gene: .; CDR3nt: TGTGCCAGCAGGTATAGGGCAAACCAGGAGGGCCCCTCCTACAATGAGCAGTTCTTC; CDR3aa: CASRYRANQEGPSYNEQFF
j_gene: TRBJ2-7; v_gene: TRBV13; len: 15; abundance: .; d_gene: TRBD2; CDR3nt: TGTGCCAGCAGCAGGCGGGAGGGCCTTGCCTACGAGCAGTACTTC; CDR3aa: CASSRREGLAYEQYF
j_gene: TRBJ2-3; v_gene: TRBV23-1; len: 16; abundance: .; d_gene: TRBD2; CDR3nt: TGCGCCAGCAGTCAGTGGCGTCTAGCGGGACGAGATACGCAGTATTTT; CDR3aa: CASSQWRLAGRDTQYF
j_gene: TRBJ2-7; v_gene: TRBV19; len: 13; abundance: .; d_gene: .; CDR3nt: TGTGCCAATAGTATAGATCTGGGAGTGGAGCAGTACTTC; CDR3aa: CANSIDLGVEQYF
j_gene: TRBJ1-6; v_gene: TRBV27; len: 15; abundance: .; d_gene: .; CDR3nt: TGTGCCAGCAGTTTATCGATTCAGGGCAATTCACCCCTCCACTTT; CDR3aa: CASSLSIQGNSPLHF
j_gene: TRBJ1-1; v_gene: TRBV4-3; len: 15; abundance: once; d_gene: TRBD1; CDR3nt: TGCGCCAGCAGCCAAGATCTGACAGGGTCTAATGAAGCTTTCTTT; CDR3aa: CASSQDLTGSNEAFF
j_gene: TRBJ1-1; v_gene: TRBV27; len: 14; abundance: .; d_gene: .; CDR3nt: TGTGCCAGCAGTTTCGGAGGGAGGAACACTGAAGCTTTCTTT; CDR3aa: CASSFGGRNTEAFF
j_gene: TRBJ1-1; v_gene: TRBV7-9; len: 13; abundance: .; d_gene: .; CDR3nt: TGTGCCAGCAGCTTGACAGGTTGGACTGAAGCTTTCTTT; CDR3aa: CASSLTGWTEAFF